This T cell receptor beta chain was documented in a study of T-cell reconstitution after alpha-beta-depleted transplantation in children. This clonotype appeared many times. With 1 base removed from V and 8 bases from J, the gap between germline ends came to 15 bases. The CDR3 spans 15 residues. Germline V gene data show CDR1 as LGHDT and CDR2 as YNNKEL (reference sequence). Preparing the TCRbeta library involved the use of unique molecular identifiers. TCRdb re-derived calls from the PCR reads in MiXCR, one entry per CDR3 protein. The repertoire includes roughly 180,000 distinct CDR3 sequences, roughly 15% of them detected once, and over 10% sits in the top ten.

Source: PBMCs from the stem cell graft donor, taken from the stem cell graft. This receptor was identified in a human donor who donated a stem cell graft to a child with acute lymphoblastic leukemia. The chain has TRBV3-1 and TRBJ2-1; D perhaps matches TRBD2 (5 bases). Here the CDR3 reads CASSQVSLEDDEQFF. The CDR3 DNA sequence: TGTGCCAGCAGCCAAGTTTCGCTGGAGGACGATGAGCAGTTCTTC.